This TCR beta chain derives from a study of cytomegalovirus exposure and HLA in healthy donors. Germline lookup yields CDR1 MNHEY and CDR2 SMNVEV (reference sequence). This CDR3 region has 14 residues. Trimming left V 6 bases short and J 3 bases short, with 12 bases between. Primers: 60 Vbeta forward and 13 Jbeta reverse. The repertoire was sequenced with immunoSEQ multiplex PCR; TCRdb's copy has only in-frame clones and lacks some. Among around 130,000 clones listed, about 8.6% were seen once. Sequencing used PBMCs. The sequence came from a middle-aged woman in good health and CMV-seropositive. This chain joins TRBV27 and TRBJ1-5, with TRBD1 as a possible D gene (5 bases). The CDR3 sequence: CASSRGYDNQPQHF. The CDR3 nucleotides are TGTGCCAGCAGCCGGGGGTATGACAATCAGCCCCAGCATTTT.